The T cell receptor beta chain described here comes from a study of cytomegalovirus exposure and HLA in healthy donors. With V trimmed by 2 bases and J by 4 bases, 3 bases remained unmatched. The CDR3 runs to 15 residues. Germline V gene data show CDR1 as MNHNY and CDR2 as SVGAGI (reference sequence). The PCR made use of 60 Vbeta and 13 Jbeta primers. The repertoire was sequenced with immunoSEQ multiplex PCR; TCRdb's copy has only in-frame clones and lacks some. Altogether roughly 110,000 clones are present, around 72% being singletons, with the ten largest covering 14%. Sample: PBMCs. The origin of this receptor is a woman in her forties in good health and CMV-seropositive. The chain recombines TRBV6-6 with TRBJ1-1; 11 bases map to TRBD1. The CDR3 DNA reads TGTGCCAGCAGTTACCCCGGGACAGGGGGCACTGAAGCTTTCTTT. Its translation: CASSYPGTGGTEAFF.